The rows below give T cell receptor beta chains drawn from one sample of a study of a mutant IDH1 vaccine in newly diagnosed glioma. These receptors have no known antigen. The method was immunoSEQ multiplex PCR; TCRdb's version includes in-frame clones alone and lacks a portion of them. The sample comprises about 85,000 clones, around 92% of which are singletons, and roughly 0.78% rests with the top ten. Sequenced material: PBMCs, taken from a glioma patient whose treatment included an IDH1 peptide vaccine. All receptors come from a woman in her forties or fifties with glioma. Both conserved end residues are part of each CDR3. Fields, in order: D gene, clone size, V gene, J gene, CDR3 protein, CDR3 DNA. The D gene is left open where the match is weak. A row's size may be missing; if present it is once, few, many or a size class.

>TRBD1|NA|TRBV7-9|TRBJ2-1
CASSSPPGQGRKEQFF
TGTGCCAGCAGCTCGCCCCCGGGACAGGGTCGGAAAGAGCAGTTCTTC
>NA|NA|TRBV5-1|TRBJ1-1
CASSLSGTTEAFF
TGCGCCAGCAGCTTATCAGGGACCACTGAAGCTTTCTTT
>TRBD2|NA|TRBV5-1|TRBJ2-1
CASSLVVRTSGGEGYNEQFF
TGCGCCAGCAGCTTGGTGGTTCGGACTAGCGGGGGAGAGGGCTACAATGAGCAGTTCTTC
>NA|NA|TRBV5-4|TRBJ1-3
CASSSAGTGRNTIYF
TGTGCCAGCAGCTCGGCCGGGACGGGGAGAAACACCATATATTTT
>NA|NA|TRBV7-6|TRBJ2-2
CASSSITRGELFF
TGTGCCAGCAGCTCGATTACCCGGGGGGAGCTGTTTTTT
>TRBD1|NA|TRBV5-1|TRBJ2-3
CASSKGQGVPDTQYF
TGCGCCAGCAGCAAGGGACAGGGGGTCCCAGATACGCAGTATTTT
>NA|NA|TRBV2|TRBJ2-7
CASTWVGSEQYF
TGTGCCAGCACCTGGGTTGGGTCCGAGCAGTACTTC
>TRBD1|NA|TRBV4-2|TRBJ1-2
CASSQPDRGFYGYTF
TGTGCCAGCAGCCAACCGGACAGGGGGTTTTATGGCTACACCTTC
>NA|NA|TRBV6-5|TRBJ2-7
CASRNSYEQYF
TGTGCCAGCAGGAACAGTTACGAGCAGTACTTC
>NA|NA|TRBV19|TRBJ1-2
CASIGPSGGDYGYTF
TGTGCCAGTATTGGCCCGAGTGGCGGGGACTATGGCTACACCTTC
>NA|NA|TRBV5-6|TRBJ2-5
CASSLALGPQETQYF
TGTGCCAGCAGCTTGGCCCTCGGACCCCAAGAGACCCAGTACTTC
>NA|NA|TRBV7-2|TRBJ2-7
CASSPPGWDDSYEQYF
TGTGCCAGCAGCCCGCCCGGATGGGACGATTCCTACGAGCAGTACTTC
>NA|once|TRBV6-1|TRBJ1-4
CASSVGGDEKLFF
TGTGCCAGCAGTGTGGGGGGCGATGAAAAACTGTTTTTT
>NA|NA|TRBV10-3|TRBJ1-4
CAISEGGTELGKLFF
TGTGCCATCAGTGAAGGTGGGACCGAACTTGGAAAACTGTTTTTT
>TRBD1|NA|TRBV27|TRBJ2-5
CASSPRTGQETQYF
TGTGCCAGCAGTCCGCGGACAGGGCAAGAGACCCAGTACTTC
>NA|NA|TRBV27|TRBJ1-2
CASSLGPGGYGYTF
TGTGCCAGCAGTTTGGGCCCAGGAGGCTATGGCTACACCTTC
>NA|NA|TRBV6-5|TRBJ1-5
CASRGANQPQHF
TGTGCCAGCAGGGGGGCAAACCAGCCCCAGCATTTT
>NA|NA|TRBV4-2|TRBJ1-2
CASSQGRSGSFYGYTF
TGTGCCAGCAGCCAAGGTCGGTCCGGGAGCTTCTATGGCTACACCTTC
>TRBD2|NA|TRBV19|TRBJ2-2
CASSMGLAAGELFF
TGTGCCAGTAGTATGGGACTAGCGGCCGGGGAGCTGTTTTTT
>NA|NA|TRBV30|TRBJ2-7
CAWIPGTLLSEQYF
TGTGCCTGGATCCCCGGGACATTGTTAAGCGAGCAGTACTTC
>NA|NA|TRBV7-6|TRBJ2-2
CASSLAGGQNTGELFF
TGTGCCAGCAGCTTAGCGGGGGGACAGAACACCGGGGAGCTGTTTTTT
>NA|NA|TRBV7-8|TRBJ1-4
CASSSTRTQSTNEKLFF
TGTGCCAGCAGCTCCACCCGGACACAATCAACTAATGAAAAACTGTTTTTT
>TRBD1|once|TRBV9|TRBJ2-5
CASSERTGLQETQYF
TGTGCCAGCAGCGAACGGACAGGACTCCAAGAGACCCAGTACTTC
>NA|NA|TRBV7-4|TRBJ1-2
CASGGYTF
TGTGCCAGCGGTGGCTACACCTTC
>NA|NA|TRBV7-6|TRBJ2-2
CASSFSGVNTGELFF
TGTGCCAGCAGCTTTAGCGGAGTGAACACCGGGGAGCTGTTTTTT
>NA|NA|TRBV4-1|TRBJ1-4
CASSQEGTTNEKLFF
TGCGCCAGCAGCCAAGAAGGTACAACTAATGAAAAACTGTTTTTT
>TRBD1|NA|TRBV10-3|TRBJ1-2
CATATGNYGYTF
TGTGCCACCGCGACAGGGAACTATGGCTACACCTTC
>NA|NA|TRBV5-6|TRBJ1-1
CASSSGHGNTEAFF
TGTGCCAGCAGCTCGGGTCACGGTAACACTGAAGCTTTCTTT
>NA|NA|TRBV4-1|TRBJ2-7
CASSQGPGAREQYF
TGCGCCAGCAGCCAAGGTCCGGGGGCGCGCGAGCAGTACTTC
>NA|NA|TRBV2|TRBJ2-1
CASSDVSNEQFF
TGTGCCAGCAGTGATGTGAGTAATGAGCAGTTCTTC
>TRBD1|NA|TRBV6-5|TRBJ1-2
CASSYSGQGPGGYTF
TGTGCCAGCAGTTACTCGGGACAGGGTCCCGGTGGCTACACCTTC
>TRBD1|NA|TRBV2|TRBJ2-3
CASSGQGTWTDTQYF
TGTGCCAGCAGTGGACAGGGAACCTGGACAGATACGCAGTATTTT
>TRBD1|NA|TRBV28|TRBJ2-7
CASSLPGRGLEYEQYF
TGTGCCAGCAGTTTACCGGGCAGGGGGCTAGAGTACGAGCAGTACTTC
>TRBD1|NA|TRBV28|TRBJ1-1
CASTSVGGFMNTEAFF
TGTGCCAGCACTTCCGTAGGGGGCTTCATGAACACTGAAGCTTTCTTT
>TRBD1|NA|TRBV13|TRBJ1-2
CASSQTGPYGYTF
TGTGCCAGCAGCCAGACAGGGCCGTATGGCTACACCTTC
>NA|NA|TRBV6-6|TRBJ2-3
CASSSHNTDTQYF
TGTGCCAGCAGTTCCCACAACACAGATACGCAGTATTTT
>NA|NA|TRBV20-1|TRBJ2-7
CSARSEQYF
TGCAGTGCTAGGTCCGAGCAGTACTTC
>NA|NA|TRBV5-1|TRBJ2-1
CASPDPPGDEQFF
TGCGCCAGTCCCGATCCCCCCGGGGATGAGCAGTTCTTC
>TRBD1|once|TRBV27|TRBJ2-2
CASSTAGGLAGELFF
TGTGCCAGCAGTACCGCAGGGGGCCTCGCCGGGGAGCTGTTTTTT
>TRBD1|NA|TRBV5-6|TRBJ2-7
CASSWGTASYEQYF
TGTGCCAGCAGCTGGGGGACAGCATCCTACGAGCAGTACTTC
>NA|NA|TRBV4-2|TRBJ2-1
CASSQDPINEQFF
TGTGCCAGCAGCCAAGATCCCATCAATGAGCAGTTCTTC
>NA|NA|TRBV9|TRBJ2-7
CASSVGAGSYEQYF
TGTGCCAGCAGCGTAGGAGCAGGGTCCTACGAGCAGTACTTC
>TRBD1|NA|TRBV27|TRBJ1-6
CASSVRQGKSSPLHF
TGTGCCAGCAGTGTGCGACAGGGAAAAAGTTCACCCCTCCACTTT
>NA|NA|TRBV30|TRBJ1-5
CAWRQGPDQPQHF
TGTGCCTGGAGACAGGGACCCGATCAGCCCCAGCATTTT
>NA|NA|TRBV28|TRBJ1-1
CASNLPGQINTEAFF
TGTGCCAGCAATCTACCAGGACAGATAAACACTGAAGCTTTCTTT
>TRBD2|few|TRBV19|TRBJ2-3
CASSKAGAAQNTQYF
TGTGCCAGTAGTAAAGCGGGAGCGGCCCAGAATACGCAGTATTTT
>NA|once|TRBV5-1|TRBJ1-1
CASSLDRNKAFF
TGCGCCAGCAGCCTCGACAGGAATAAAGCTTTCTTT
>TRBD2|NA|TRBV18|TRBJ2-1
CASSPPTGTSGRYEQFF
TGTGCCAGCTCCCCCCCAACCGGGACTAGCGGGAGATATGAGCAGTTCTTC
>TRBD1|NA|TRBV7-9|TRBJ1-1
CASSRDREAFF
TGTGCCAGCAGCCGGGACAGGGAAGCTTTCTTT
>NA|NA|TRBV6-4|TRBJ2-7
CASSEFAGPYEQYF
TGTGCCAGCAGTGAGTTCGCGGGCCCCTACGAGCAGTACTTC
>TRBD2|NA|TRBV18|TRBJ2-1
CASSHKYGQGGSYNEQFF
TGTGCCAGCTCCCACAAGTACGGTCAGGGAGGGTCCTACAATGAGCAGTTCTTC
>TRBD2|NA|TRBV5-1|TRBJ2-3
CASSFSGKTDTQYF
TGCGCCAGCAGCTTTAGCGGGAAAACAGATACGCAGTATTTT
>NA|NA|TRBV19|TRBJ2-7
CASSIRAPGSEQYF
TGTGCCAGTAGTATACGAGCGCCCGGGAGCGAGCAGTACTTC
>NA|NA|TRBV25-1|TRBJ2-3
CAFLALTDTQYF
TGTGCCTTTTTAGCTCTTACAGATACGCAGTATTTT
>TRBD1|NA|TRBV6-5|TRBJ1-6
CASSYALGQGNSPLHF
TGTGCCAGCAGTTACGCGCTTGGACAGGGTAATTCACCCCTCCACTTT